The 14 T cell receptor beta chains below come from one sample, sequenced in a study of blood T cell repertoires in COVID-19. The protocol was immunoSEQ multiplex PCR, while the TCRdb copy is restricted to in-frame clones and leaves out a portion. The sample records some 95,000 clones, about 89% being singletons. The sequenced sample consisted of peripheral blood. The receptors come from a human donor with active COVID-19. The donor label of this sample is uncertain.

This chain uses TRBV5-1 with TRBJ2-1; 10 nucleotides align to TRBD2. V lost 0 bases to trimming and J lost 9 bases; unmatched junction nucleotides: 6. Germline assignment: CDR1 SGHRS and CDR2 YFSETQ. CDR3 length: 15 amino acids. The CDR3 is CASSLGAGGLGEQFF. DNA of the CDR3: TGCGCCAGCAGCTTGGGAGCGGGGGGGCTCGGTGAGCAGTTCTTC. The whole variable domain, filled in from reference TRBV5-1 and TRBJ2-1, reads KAGVTQTPRYLIKTRGQQVTLSCSPISGHRSVSWYQQTPGQGLQFLFEYFSETQRNKGNFPGRFSGRQFSNSRSEMNVSTLELGDSALYLCASSLGAGGLGEQFFGPGTRLTVL.

The chain uses TRBV7-2 and TRBJ2-5; 8 nucleotides agree with TRBD2. CDR3 size: 15 residues. The germline V gene encodes CDR1 SGHTA and CDR2 FQGNSA. The V gene end was trimmed by 5 bases and the J gene end by 9 bases; junction bases not matched to a gene: 14. The CDR3 protein is CASSPGGDFPRAQYF. The CDR3 DNA follows: TGTGCCAGCAGCCCCGGGGGGGACTTCCCCAGGGCCCAGTACTTC. Variable domain in full (rest from reference TRBV7-2 and TRBJ2-5): GAGVSQSPSNKVTEKGKDVELRCDPISGHTALYWYRQSLGQGLEFLIYFQGNSAPDKSGLPSDRFSAERTGGSVSTLTIQRTQQEDSAVYLCASSPGGDFPRAQYFGPGTRLLVL.

The rearrangement joins TRBV19 to TRBJ2-6; D might be TRBD2 (7 bases). Per germline, CDR1 LNHDA and CDR2 SQIVND (reference sequence). Between the trimmed V and J ends, which lost 7 bases and 0 bases, there was a span of 13 bases. This CDR3 spans 16 amino acids. CDR3 sequence reads: CASNRGGDSGANVLTF. The CDR3 DNA sequence: TGTGCCAGTAACCGAGGGGGGGACTCTGGGGCCAACGTCCTGACTTTC.

The J gene is TRBJ2-2, the V gene TRBV24-1, with 9 nucleotides matching TRBD1. Trimming took 10 bases from V and 7 from J; bases not matched to a gene: 6. This CDR3 contains 13 residues. Germline V gives CDR1 KGHDR, CDR2 SFDVKD. CDR3 in amino acids: CATGQGSSGELFF. The DNA for the CDR3 is TGTGCCACGGGACAGGGCTCAAGCGGGGAGCTGTTTTTT.

The J gene is TRBJ1-2, the V gene TRBV11-1, with a weak D call TRBD1 (5 bases). This CDR3 comprises 13 residues. Germline V lookup: CDR1 SGHAT, CDR2 FQDESV (reference sequence). V lost 3 bases and J 4 bases, leaving 9 bases between the germline ends. The CDR3 protein is CASSLGGTYGYTF. Written as DNA, the CDR3 is TGTGCCAGCAGCTTGGGAGGGACCTATGGCTACACCTTC. Supplemented by reference TRBV11-1 and TRBJ1-2, the full variable domain reads EAEVAQSPRYKITEKSQAVAFWCDPISGHATLYWYRQILGQGPELLVQFQDESVVDDSQLPKDRFSAERLKGVDSTLKIQPAELGDSAMYLCASSLGGTYGYTFGSGTRLTVV.

The chain has TRBV5-1 and TRBJ2-3, with TRBD1 matching 9 bases. CDR1 is SGHRS, CDR2 YFSETQ, per germline. Losses at the gene ends were 4 bases for V and 6 bases for J; bases not matched to a gene: 12. The CDR3 totals 16 residues. DNA for the CDR3: TGCGCCAGCAGCCCGGATCCGGGACAGGGCCTCGATACGCAGTATTTT. Its translation is CASSPDPGQGLDTQYF.

The rearrangement joins TRBV9 to TRBJ1-2; TRBD1 might be the D (6 bases). The CDR3 consists of 15 residues. Per the germline V gene, CDR1 is SGDLS and CDR2 is YYNGEE. V lost 0 bases and J 6 bases, leaving 15 bases between the germline ends. This CDR3 reads CASSVDDRIKNGYTF. The CDR3 DNA follows: TGTGCCAGCAGCGTAGACGACAGGATAAAGAATGGCTACACCTTC. Filled out from reference TRBV9 and TRBJ1-2, the complete variable domain reads DSGVTQTPKHLITATGQRVTLRCSPRSGDLSVYWYQQSLDQGLQFLIQYYNGEERAKGNILERFSAQQFPDLHSELNLSSLELGDSALYFCASSVDDRIKNGYTFGSGTRLTVV.

V is TRBV27 and J is TRBJ2-4; D is unclear. Trimming left V 8 bases short and J 4 bases short, with 15 bases between. CDR3 size: 14 residues. CDR1 is MNHEY, CDR2 SMNVEV, per germline (reference sequence). The CDR3 protein is CASRSITAKNIQYF. CDR3 nucleotide sequence: TGTGCCAGCCGGAGCATCACGGCAAAAAACATTCAGTACTTC.

The gene calls are TRBV19 and TRBJ2-1, with 10 bases fitting TRBD2. With V trimmed by 0 bases and J by 7 bases, 12 bases remained unmatched. The CDR3 covers 18 residues. Per germline, CDR1 LNHDA and CDR2 SQIVND (reference sequence). The CDR3: CASSIDQAGGRVVNEQFF. The CDR3 DNA is TGTGCCAGTAGTATAGATCAAGCGGGGGGGCGGGTCGTAAATGAGCAGTTCTTC.

The rearrangement joins TRBV3-1 (or the pseudogene TRBV3-2) to TRBJ1-4, with TRBD1 identical over 8 bases. CDR3 length equals 15 residues. Germline CDR1 reads LGHDT; CDR2 reads YNNKEL (reference sequence). V gave up 1 base and J gave up 8 bases; unmatched junction bases: 6. The CDR3 is CASSQVRDRGEKLFF. The CDR3 nucleotides read TGTGCCAGCAGCCAAGTAAGAGACAGGGGAGAAAAACTGTTTTTT.

V is TRBV6-5 and J is TRBJ1-1; no reliable D call. The V end was cut by 4 bases, the J end by 3 bases, with 3 bases between. The CDR3 has 11 residues. Germline-derived CDR1 and CDR2 are MNHEY and SVGAGI. CDR3 amino acids: CASSFYTEAFF. CDR3 DNA sequence: TGTGCCAGCAGTTTCTACACTGAAGCTTTCTTT.

The chain is built from TRBV29-1 and TRBJ2-7; D perhaps matches TRBD1 (6 bases). CDR1 and CDR2 from the germline V gene are SQVTM and ANQGSEA. V was cut by 6 bases and J by 6 bases, with 21 bases left in between. The CDR3 is made up of 14 amino acids. CDR3 in DNA: TGCAGCGTGCCCCACAGGGTGAGGGGCGGCGAGCAGTACTTC. As protein: CSVPHRVRGGEQYF.

The V gene is TRBV6-4, the J gene TRBJ1-1; D remains unclear. Trimming removed 6 bases at V and 0 bases at J, with 8 bases between. Germline V CDR1 and CDR2: MRHNA, SNTAGT. This CDR3 has 13 amino acids. CDR3 nucleotide sequence: TGTGCCAGCAGCCCAGAAATGAACACTGAAGCTTTCTTT. It encodes CASSPEMNTEAFF.

The V gene is TRBV7-2, the J gene TRBJ1-2; 8 bases align to TRBD1. The CDR3 runs 14 residues. Germline CDR1 SGHTA, CDR2 FQGNSA. V trimming: 6 bases; J trimming: 2 bases; junction bases outside the gene matches: 5. CDR3 coding DNA: TGTGCCAGCAGACCAGGGGGCTCCAACTATGGCTACACCTTC. Translating gives CASRPGGSNYGYTF.